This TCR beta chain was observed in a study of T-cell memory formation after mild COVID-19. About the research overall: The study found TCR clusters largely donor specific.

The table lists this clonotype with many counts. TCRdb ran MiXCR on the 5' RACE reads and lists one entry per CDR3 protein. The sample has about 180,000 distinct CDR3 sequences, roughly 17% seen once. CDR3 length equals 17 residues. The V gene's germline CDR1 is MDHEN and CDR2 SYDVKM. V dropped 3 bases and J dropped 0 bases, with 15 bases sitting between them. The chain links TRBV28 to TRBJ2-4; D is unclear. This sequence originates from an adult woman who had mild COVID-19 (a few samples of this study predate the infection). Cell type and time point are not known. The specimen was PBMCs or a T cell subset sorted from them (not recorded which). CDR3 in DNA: TGTGCCAGCAGTTTTTCGCTTAGTGTGGGAGCCAAAAACATTCAGTACTTC. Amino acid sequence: CASSFSLSVGAKNIQYF.